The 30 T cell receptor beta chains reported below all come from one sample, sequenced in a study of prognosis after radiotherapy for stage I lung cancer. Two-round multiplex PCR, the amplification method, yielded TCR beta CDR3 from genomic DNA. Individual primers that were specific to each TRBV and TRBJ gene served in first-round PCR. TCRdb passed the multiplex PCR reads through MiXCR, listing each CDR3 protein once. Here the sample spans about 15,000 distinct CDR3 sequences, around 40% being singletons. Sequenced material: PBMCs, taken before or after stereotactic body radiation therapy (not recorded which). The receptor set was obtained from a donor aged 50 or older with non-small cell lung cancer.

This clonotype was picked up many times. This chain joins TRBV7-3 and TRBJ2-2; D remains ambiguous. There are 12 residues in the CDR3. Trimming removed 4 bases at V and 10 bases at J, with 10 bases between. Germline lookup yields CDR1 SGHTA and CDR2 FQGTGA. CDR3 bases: TGTGCCAGCAGCTCGCCCGGTGAGGAGCTGTTTTTT. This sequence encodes CASSSPGEELFF.

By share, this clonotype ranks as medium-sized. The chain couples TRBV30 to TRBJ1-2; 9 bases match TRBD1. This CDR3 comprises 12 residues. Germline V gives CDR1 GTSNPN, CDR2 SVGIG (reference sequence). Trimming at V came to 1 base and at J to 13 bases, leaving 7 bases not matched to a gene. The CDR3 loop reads CAWSGQGGRCTF. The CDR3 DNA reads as TGTGCCTGGAGTGGACAGGGGGGTCGCTGCACCTTC.

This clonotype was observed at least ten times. The CDR3 reads CASLGGGALRGALNEQFF. The CDR3 coding sequence is TGCGCCAGCCTAGGCGGAGGGGCTTTGAGGGGTGCGCTCAATGAGCAGTTCTTC. The chain employs TRBV10-2 and TRBJ2-1; D may be TRBD2 (6 bases). The CDR3 length is 18 residues. The germline V and J ends were trimmed by 8 bases and 6 bases, with 29 bases remaining between them. The germline V gene has CDR1 WSHSY and CDR2 SAAADI.

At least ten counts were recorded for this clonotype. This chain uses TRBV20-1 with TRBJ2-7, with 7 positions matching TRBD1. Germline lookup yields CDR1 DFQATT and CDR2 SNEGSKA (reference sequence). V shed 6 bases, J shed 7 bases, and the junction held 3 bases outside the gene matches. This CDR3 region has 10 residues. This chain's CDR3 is CSATGVEQYF. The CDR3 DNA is TGCAGTGCAACAGGGGTAGAGCAGTACTTC.

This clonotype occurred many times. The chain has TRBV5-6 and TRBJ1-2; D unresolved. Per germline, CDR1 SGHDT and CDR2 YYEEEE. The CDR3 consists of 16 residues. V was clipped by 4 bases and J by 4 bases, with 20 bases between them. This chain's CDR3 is CASSLFMEGSSYGYTF. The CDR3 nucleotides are TGTGCCAGCAGCCTCTTTATGGAGGGATCAAGCTATGGCTACACCTTC.

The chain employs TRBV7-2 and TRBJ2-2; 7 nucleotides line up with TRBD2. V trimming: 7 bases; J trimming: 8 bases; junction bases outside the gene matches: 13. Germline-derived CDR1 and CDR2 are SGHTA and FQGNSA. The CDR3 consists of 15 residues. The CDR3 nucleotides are TGTGCCAGCATACTATCGGGAGGCCTGGGAGGGGAGCTGTTTTTT. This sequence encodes CASILSGGLGGELFF.

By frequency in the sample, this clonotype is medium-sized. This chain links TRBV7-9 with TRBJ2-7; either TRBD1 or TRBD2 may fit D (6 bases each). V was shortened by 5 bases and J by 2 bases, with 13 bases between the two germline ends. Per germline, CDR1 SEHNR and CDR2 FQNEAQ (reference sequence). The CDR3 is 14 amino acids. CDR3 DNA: TGTGCCAGCAGCCCTCCGGGGGCCGCCTACGAGCAGTACTTC. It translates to CASSPPGAAYEQYF.

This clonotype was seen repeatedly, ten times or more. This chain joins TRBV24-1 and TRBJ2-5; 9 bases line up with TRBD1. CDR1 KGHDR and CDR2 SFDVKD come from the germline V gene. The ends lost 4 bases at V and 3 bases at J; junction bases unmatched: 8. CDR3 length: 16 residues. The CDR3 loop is CATSEGGTGRKETQYF. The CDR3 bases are TGTGCCACCAGTGAGGGGGGGACAGGGAGGAAAGAGACCCAGTACTTC.

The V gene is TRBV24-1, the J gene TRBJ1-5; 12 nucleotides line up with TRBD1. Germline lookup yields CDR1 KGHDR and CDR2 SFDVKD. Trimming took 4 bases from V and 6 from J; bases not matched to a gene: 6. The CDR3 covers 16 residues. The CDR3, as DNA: TGTGCCACCAGTGACCGGGACAGGGGGCTTGGTCAGCCCCAGCATTTT. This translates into CATSDRDRGLGQPQHF.

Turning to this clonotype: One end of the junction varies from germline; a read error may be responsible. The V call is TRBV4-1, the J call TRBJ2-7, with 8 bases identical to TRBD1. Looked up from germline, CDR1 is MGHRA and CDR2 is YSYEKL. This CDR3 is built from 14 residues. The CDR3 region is CAISPRTGSYEQYF. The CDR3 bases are TGCGCCATCAGCCCCCGGACAGGGAGCTACGAGCAGTACTTC.

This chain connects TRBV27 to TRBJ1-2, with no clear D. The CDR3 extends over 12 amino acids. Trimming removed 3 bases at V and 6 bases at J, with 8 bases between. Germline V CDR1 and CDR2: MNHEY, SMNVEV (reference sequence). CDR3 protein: CASSLNGNGYTF. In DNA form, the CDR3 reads TGTGCCAGCAGTTTGAACGGGAATGGCTACACCTTC.

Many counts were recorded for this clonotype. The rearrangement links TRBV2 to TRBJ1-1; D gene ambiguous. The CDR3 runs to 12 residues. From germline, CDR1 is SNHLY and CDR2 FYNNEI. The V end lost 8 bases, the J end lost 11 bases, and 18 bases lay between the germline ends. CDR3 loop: CASRSAGGRAFF. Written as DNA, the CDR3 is TGTGCCAGCCGTAGTGCCGGAGGCAGGGCTTTCTTT. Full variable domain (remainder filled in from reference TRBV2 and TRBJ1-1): EPEVTQTPSHQVTQMGQEVILRCVPISNHLYFYWYRQILGQKVEFLVSFYNNEISEKSEIFDDQFSVERPDGSNFTLKIRSTKLEDSAMYFCASRSAGGRAFFGQGTRLTVV.

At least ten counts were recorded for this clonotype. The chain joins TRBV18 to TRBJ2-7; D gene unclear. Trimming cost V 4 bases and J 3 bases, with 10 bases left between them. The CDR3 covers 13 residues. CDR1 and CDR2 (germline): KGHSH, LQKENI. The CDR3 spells CASSRAESYEQYF. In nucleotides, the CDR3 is TGTGCCAGCTCACGCGCTGAGAGCTACGAGCAGTACTTC. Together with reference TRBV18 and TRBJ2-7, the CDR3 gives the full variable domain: NAGVMQNPRHLVRRRGQEARLRCSPMKGHSHVYWYRQLPEEGLKFMVYLQKENIIDESGMPKERFSAEFPKEGPSILRIQQVVRGDSAAYFCASSRAESYEQYFGPGTRLTVT.

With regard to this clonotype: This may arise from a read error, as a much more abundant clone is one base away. CDR3 residues: CASSFSGVDIQYF. The CDR3 DNA reads TGTGCCAGCAGTTTTTCCGGCGTGGACATTCAGTACTTC. The chain is built from TRBV12-3 or TRBV12-4 and TRBJ2-4; D unresolved. This CDR3 is built from 13 residues. Trimming stripped 3 bases from V and 8 bases from J, with 11 bases between.

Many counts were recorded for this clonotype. The CDR3 DNA reads as TGTGCCAGCAGTGAACCGGGACAGCCAGATCAGCCCCAGCATTTT. This translates into CASSEPGQPDQPQHF. This chain joins TRBV6-2 or TRBV6-3 and TRBJ1-5; 7 bases map to TRBD1. This CDR3 has 15 amino acids. Per the germline V gene, CDR1 is MNHEY and CDR2 is SVGEGT. V lost 5 bases and J lost 5; bases outside the gene matches: 9.

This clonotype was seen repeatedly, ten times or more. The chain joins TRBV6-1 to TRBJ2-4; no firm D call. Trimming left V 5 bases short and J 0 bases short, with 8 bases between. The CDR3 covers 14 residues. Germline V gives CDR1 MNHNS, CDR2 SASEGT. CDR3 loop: CASSPDLAKNIQYF. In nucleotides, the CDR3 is TGTGCCAGCAGTCCCGACTTAGCCAAAAACATTCAGTACTTC.

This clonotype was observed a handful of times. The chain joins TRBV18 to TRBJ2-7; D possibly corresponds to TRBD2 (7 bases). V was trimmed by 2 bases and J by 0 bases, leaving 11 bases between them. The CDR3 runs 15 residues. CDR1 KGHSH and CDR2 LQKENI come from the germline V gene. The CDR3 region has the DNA TGTGCCAGCTCACCAGCGGGGGCGGGCTCCTACGAGCAGTACTTC. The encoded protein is CASSPAGAGSYEQYF.

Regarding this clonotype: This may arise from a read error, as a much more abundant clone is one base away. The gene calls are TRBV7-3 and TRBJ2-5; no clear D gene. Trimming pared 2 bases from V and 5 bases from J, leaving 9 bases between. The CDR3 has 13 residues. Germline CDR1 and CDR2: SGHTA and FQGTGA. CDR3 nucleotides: TGTGCCAGCAGCTTAGTAGGGCGGGAGACCCAGTACTTC. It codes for CASSLVGRETQYF.

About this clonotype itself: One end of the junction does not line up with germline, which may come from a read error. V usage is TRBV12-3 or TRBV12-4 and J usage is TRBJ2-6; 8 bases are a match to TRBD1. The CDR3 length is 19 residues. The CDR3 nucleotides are TGTGCCAGCAGTTCAAATGCCGGGACAGGCGCCTCTGGGGCCAACTTCCTGACTTTC. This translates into CASSSNAGTGASGANFLTF.

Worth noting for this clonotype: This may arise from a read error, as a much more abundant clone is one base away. CDR3 sequence (DNA): TGTGCCAGCATCAGACAGCACCAAGAGACCCAGTACTTC. This gives the protein CASIRQHQETQYF. V gene TRBV6-1 combines with J gene TRBJ2-5; a weak D match, TRBD1 (5 bases). Germline assignment: CDR1 MNHNS and CDR2 SASEGT. The CDR3 is 13 residues long. Trimming removed 7 bases at V and 0 bases at J, with 9 bases between.

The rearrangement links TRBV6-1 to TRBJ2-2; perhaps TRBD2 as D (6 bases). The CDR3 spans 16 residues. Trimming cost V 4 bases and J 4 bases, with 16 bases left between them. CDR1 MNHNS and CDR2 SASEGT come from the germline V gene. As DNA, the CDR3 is TGTGCCAGCAGTGTATTTGGTATCGGGGGCACCGGGGAGCTGTTTTTT. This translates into CASSVFGIGGTGELFF.

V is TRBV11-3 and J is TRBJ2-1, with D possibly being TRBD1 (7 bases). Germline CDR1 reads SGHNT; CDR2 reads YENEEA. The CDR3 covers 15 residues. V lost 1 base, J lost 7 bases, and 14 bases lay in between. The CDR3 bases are TGTGCCAGCAGCTTAGTTCCAGGGGGAGGAAATGAGCAGTTCTTC. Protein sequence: CASSLVPGGGNEQFF.

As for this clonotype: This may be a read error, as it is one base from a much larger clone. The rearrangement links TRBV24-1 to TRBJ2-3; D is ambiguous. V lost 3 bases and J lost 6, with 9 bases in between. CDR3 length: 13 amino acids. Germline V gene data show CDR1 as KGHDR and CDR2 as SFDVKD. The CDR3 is CATSDPACDTQYF. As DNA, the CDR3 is TGTGCCACCAGTGATCCTGCCTGTGATACGCAGTATTTT.

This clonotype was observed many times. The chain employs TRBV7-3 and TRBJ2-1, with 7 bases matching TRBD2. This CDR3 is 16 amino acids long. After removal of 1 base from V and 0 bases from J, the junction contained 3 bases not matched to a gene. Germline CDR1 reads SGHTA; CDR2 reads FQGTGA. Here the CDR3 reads CASSLRGGLSYNEQFF. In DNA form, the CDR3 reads TGTGCCAGCAGCTTAAGGGGGGGACTCTCCTACAATGAGCAGTTCTTC.

This CDR3 reads CASKQGQVYGYTF. For the CDR3, the DNA is TGTGCCAGCAAACAAGGACAAGTCTATGGCTACACCTTC. V and J are TRBV2 and TRBJ1-2; possible D gene TRBD1, 5 bases. CDR3 length: 13 amino acids. Trimming left V 7 bases short and J 4 bases short, with 13 bases between. Germline CDR1 is SNHLY and CDR2 is FYNNEI.

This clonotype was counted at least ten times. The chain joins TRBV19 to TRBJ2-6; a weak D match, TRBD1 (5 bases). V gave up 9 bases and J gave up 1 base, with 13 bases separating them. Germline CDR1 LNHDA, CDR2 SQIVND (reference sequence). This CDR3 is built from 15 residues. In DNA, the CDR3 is TGTGCCAGCAGAACACAGGTGTCTGGGGCCAACGTCCTGACTTTC. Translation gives CASRTQVSGANVLTF.

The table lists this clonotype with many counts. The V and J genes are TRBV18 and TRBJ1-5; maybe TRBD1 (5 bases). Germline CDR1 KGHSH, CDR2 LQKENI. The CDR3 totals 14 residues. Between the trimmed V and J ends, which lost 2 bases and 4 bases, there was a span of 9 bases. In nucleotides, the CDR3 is TGTGCCAGCTCACCAGGGGGTCCAAATCAGCCCCAGCATTTT. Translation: CASSPGGPNQPQHF.

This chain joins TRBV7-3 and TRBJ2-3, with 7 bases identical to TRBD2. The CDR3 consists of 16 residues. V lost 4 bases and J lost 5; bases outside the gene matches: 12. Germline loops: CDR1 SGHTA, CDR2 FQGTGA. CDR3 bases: TGTGCCAGCAGCTCTGTTCGGGCGGGAGACTTAGATACGCAGTATTTT. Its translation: CASSSVRAGDLDTQYF.

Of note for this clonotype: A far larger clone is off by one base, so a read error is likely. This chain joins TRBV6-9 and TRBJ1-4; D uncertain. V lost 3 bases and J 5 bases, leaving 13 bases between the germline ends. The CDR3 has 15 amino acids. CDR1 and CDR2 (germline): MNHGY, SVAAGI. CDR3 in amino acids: CASSYSAVPNEKLFF. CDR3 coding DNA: TGTGCCAGCAGTTACTCTGCGGTGCCGAATGAAAAACTGTTTTTT.

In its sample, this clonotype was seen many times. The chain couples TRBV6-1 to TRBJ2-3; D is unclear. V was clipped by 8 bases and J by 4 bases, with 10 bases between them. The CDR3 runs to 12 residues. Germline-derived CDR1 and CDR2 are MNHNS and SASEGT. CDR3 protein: CASLIYPDTQYF. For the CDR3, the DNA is TGTGCCAGCCTGATTTATCCAGATACGCAGTATTTT.